These 5 T cell receptor beta chains were sequenced from one sample in a study of esophageal squamous cell carcinoma under preoperative chemotherapy. The time point is: before preoperative PTX-NDP chemotherapy. TCRdb passed the PCR reads through MiXCR, listing each CDR3 protein once. The data show around 14,000 distinct CDR3 sequences, 60% seen once. The sample was gathered from a patient given preoperative chemotherapy. The origin of the receptors is a human donor with esophageal squamous cell carcinoma. The donor label of this sample is uncertain.

The V call is TRBV6-4, the J call TRBJ2-5, with 9 bases identical to TRBD2. CDR3 length equals 15 residues. V shed 9 bases and J 4 bases; nucleotides not matched to a gene: 12. In germline, CDR1 is MRHNA, CDR2 SNTAGT. Here the CDR3 reads CARGDGSGGTETQYF. In DNA, the CDR3 is TGTGCCAGGGGTGACGGTAGCGGGGGCACAGAGACCCAGTACTTC.

Concerning this clonotype itself: This may be a read error, as it is one base from a much larger clone. The chain has TRBV6-1 and TRBJ2-3; D possibly corresponds to TRBD2 (6 bases). Gene TRBJ2-7 matches the end of the DNA better, so the J call may be wrong. CDR1 is MNHNS and CDR2 is SASEGT in the germline V gene. This CDR3 region has 14 residues. CDR3 loop: CASRREPSYNEQYF. CDR3 in DNA: TGTGCCAGCAGACGGGAGCCCTCCTACAATGAGCAGTACTTC.

This clonotype was found a few times. The gene calls are TRBV6-1 and TRBJ2-1, with 7 positions matching TRBD2. The J call may be incorrect, as the DNA end agrees better with TRBJ2-7. CDR1 and CDR2 (germline): MNHNS, SASEGT. This CDR3 is 14 amino acids long. In nucleotides, the CDR3 is TGTGCCAGCAGTGAAGCGGGAGGGCCGTGGGAGCAGTACTTC. Protein sequence: CASSEAGGPWEQYF.

This chain connects TRBV6-1 to TRBJ2-1; 7 bases map to TRBD1. Per the germline V gene, CDR1 is MNHNS and CDR2 is SASEGT. V shed 6 bases and J 8 bases; nucleotides not matched to a gene: 10. The CDR3 consists of 14 residues. CDR3 loop: CASRRAGGRDEQFF. The CDR3 nucleotides read TGTGCCAGCAGGCGGGCAGGGGGTAGGGATGAGCAGTTCTTC.

This clonotype was found a few times. This chain uses TRBV5-1 with TRBJ2-2, with D perhaps TRBD2 (5 bases). CDR1 is SGHRS and CDR2 is YFSETQ in the germline V gene. This CDR3 spans 14 amino acids. Trimming cost V 0 bases and J 3 bases, with 6 bases left between them. CDR3 amino acids: CASSLAGDTGELFF. The CDR3 DNA is TGCGCCAGCAGCTTGGCCGGGGACACCGGGGAGCTGTTTTTT.